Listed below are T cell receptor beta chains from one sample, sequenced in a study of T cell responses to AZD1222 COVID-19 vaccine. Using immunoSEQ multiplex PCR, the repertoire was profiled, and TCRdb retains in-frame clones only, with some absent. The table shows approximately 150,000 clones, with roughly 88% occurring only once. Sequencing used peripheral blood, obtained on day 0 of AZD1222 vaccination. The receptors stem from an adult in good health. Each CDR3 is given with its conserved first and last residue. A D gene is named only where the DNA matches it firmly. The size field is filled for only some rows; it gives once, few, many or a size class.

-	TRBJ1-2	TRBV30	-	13	CAWGGAYNYGYTF	TGTGCCTGGGGGGGGGCCTACAACTATGGCTACACCTTC
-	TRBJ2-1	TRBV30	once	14	CAWSWGTSYNEQFF	TGTGCCTGGAGCTGGGGAACCTCTTACAATGAGCAGTTCTTC
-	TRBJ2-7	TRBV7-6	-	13	CASSLSPPYEQYF	TGTGCCAGCAGCTTATCCCCTCCCTACGAGCAGTACTTC
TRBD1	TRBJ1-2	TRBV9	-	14	CASSGGGQGIGYTF	TGTGCCAGCAGCGGGGGCGGACAGGGGATTGGCTACACCTTC
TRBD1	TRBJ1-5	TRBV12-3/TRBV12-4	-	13	CASSEQGAEPQHF	TGTGCCAGCAGTGAACAGGGGGCCGAGCCCCAGCATTTT
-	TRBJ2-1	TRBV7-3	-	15	CASSFGGAIYNEQFF	TGTGCCAGCAGCTTTGGGGGGGCTATCTACAATGAGCAGTTCTTC
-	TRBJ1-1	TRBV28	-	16	CASSLGTTVSNTEAFF	TGTGCCAGCAGTTTGGGGACTACAGTCTCTAACACTGAAGCTTTCTTT
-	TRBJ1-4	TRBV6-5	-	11	CASSPSEKLFF	TGTGCCAGCAGTCCCAGTGAAAAACTGTTTTTT
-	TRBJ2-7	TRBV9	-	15	CASSARTAPIYEQYF	TGTGCCAGCAGCGCCCGGACAGCCCCGATCTACGAGCAGTACTTC
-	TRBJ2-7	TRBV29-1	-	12	CSVTGSSYEQYF	TGCAGCGTCACCGGGAGCTCCTACGAGCAGTACTTC
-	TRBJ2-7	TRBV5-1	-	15	CASSLEFGGDYEQYF	TGCGCCAGCAGCTTGGAGTTCGGGGGTGACTACGAGCAGTACTTC
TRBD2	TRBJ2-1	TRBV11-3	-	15	CASSVSGRAVDEQFF	TGTGCCAGCAGTGTTAGCGGGAGGGCCGTCGATGAGCAGTTCTTC
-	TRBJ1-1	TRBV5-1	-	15	CASSALGGSDTEAFF	TGCGCCAGCAGCGCCCTGGGCGGGTCGGACACTGAAGCTTTCTTT
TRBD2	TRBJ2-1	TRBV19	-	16	CASSIRTSGRPNEQFF	TGTGCCAGTAGTATCAGGACTAGCGGGAGGCCGAATGAGCAGTTCTTC
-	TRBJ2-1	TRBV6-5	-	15	CASSGTGGGGNEQFF	TGTGCCAGCTCCGGTACTGGGGGAGGAGGCAATGAGCAGTTCTTC
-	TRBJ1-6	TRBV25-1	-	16	CASSEIGGSGNSPLHF	TGTGCCAGCAGTGAGATTGGGGGGAGCGGAAATTCACCCCTCCACTTT
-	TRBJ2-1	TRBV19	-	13	CASSRGTRNEQFF	TGTGCCAGTAGTAGGGGTACTCGTAATGAGCAGTTCTTC
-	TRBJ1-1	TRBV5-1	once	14	CASSFQSGQAEAFF	TGCGCCAGCAGCTTTCAGTCAGGGCAGGCTGAAGCTTTCTTT
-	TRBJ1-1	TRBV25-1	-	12	CASSESTREAFF	TGTGCCAGCAGTGAATCAACACGGGAAGCTTTCTTT
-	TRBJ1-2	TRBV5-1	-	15	CASSPGSRVISGYTF	TGCGCCAGCAGTCCGGGATCTCGGGTTATCTCTGGCTACACCTTC
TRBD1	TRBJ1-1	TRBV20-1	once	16	CSASATDRGRNTEAFF	TGCAGTGCTAGTGCTACGGACAGGGGGCGAAACACTGAAGCTTTCTTT
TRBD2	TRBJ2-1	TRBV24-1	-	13	CASSTSGNNEQFF	TGTGCCAGTTCGACTAGCGGAAACAATGAGCAGTTCTTC
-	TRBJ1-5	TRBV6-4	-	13	CASSDGFNQPQHF	TGTGCCAGCAGTGACGGATTCAATCAGCCCCAGCATTTT
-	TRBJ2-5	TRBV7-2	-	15	CASSLVGTPQETQYF	TGTGCCAGCAGCTTAGTAGGGACACCTCAAGAGACCCAGTACTTC
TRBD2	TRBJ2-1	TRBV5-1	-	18	CASSLAPSGSPGLNEQFF	TGCGCCAGCAGCTTGGCCCCTAGCGGGAGTCCCGGCCTCAATGAGCAGTTCTTC
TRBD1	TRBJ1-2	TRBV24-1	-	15	CATSDPPGTGNGYTF	TGTGCCACCAGTGACCCCCCCGGGACAGGGAATGGCTACACCTTC
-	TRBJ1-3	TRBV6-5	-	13	CASTQVPGNTIYF	TGTGCCAGTACCCAGGTCCCTGGAAACACCATATATTTT
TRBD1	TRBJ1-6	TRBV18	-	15	CASSPRTGLNSPLHF	TGTGCCAGCTCACCACGGACAGGGTTGAATTCACCCCTCCACTTT
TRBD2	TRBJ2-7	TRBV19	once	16	CASSVDSGRPTYEQYF	TGTGCCAGTAGTGTAGATAGCGGGAGGCCGACCTACGAGCAGTACTTC
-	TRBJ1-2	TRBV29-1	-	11	CSVEVRLGYTF	TGCAGCGTTGAAGTACGTCTGGGCTACACCTTC
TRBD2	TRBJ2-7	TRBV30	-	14	CAWTHAGGGYEQYF	TGTGCCTGGACCCACGCGGGAGGTGGGTACGAGCAGTACTTC
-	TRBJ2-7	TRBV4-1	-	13	CASSQVLGYEQYF	TGCGCCAGCAGCCAAGTTCTCGGGTACGAGCAGTACTTC
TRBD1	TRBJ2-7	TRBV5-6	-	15	CASSFRGTGTYEQYF	TGTGCCAGCAGCTTTCGTGGGACAGGGACCTACGAGCAGTACTTC
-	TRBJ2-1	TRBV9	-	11	CASSVAKEQFF	TGTGCCAGCAGCGTAGCCAAGGAGCAGTTCTTC
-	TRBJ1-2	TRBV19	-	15	CASSIGAGGSYGYTF	TGTGCCAGTAGTATAGGGGCAGGAGGTAGCTATGGCTACACCTTC